The sequence of this T cell receptor (beta chain) was determined in a study of glioma-infiltrating T cells. This clonotype was seen more than once but under ten times. The CDR3 loop spans 15 amino acids. Unmatched junction bases numbered 12, after V lost 7 bases and J lost 4 bases. The iRepertoire nested amplicon-rescue multiplex PCR amplified TCR alpha and beta CDR3s from RNA. TCRdb used MiXCR to reprocess the multiplex PCR reads, holding one entry per CDR3 protein. The repertoire holds 400,000 or so distinct CDR3 sequences, with 41% as singletons. Sequenced: glioma tissue, nonneoplastic brain tissue, or PBMCs (not recorded which). The chain couples TRBV12-3 or TRBV12-4 to TRBJ1-2; 7 bases fit TRBD1. The sequence was obtained from a human donor with low-grade glioma or glioblastoma, undergoing nonglioma brain surgery, or in good health (not recorded which). The CDR3 nucleotides are TGTGCCAGCACCTTGGGACAGTCGAGAAGCTATGGCTACACCTTC. Translation gives CASTLGQSRSYGYTF.